The present entry profiles one T cell receptor (beta chain) with its context. Its matching antigen is unknown. The data are from a study of cytomegalovirus exposure and HLA in healthy donors. In the study overall: The 100 to 150 validation repertoires were reported in a later analysis to have been generated on the same platform as the roughly 670 first-cohort repertoires.

Whole-study results and caveats: Rarity characterized most TCR sequences, yet some public TCRs appeared in many donors. According to a subsequent analysis, TCR clusters identified in the first cohort showed a tendency to co-occur across the approximately 120 validation repertoires. The study designated over 150 TCR beta chains cytomegalovirus-associated.

The CDR3 sequence is 18 residues long. Germline assignment: CDR1 SGHAT and CDR2 FQNNGV. Trimming shortened V by 5 bases and J by 2 bases, and 25 bases separated the two germline ends. Method: immunoSEQ multiplex PCR; TCRdb's copy keeps in-frame clones and lacks some. The sample lists some 120,000 clones, 89% occurring once. The V and J genes are TRBV11-2 and TRBJ2-7; possibly TRBD1 for D (6 bases). The sequencing input was PBMCs. The receptor was derived from a woman aged 18-35 years in good health and CMV-seronegative. CDR3 loop: CASSPLSRGRGDTYEQYF. In DNA, the CDR3 is TGTGCCAGCAGCCCCCTGTCCCGGGGCAGGGGAGACACCTACGAGCAGTACTTC.